Shown below are 8 T cell receptor beta chains from a single sample sequenced in a study of T cells in Graves' hyperthyroidism and ophthalmopathy. RNA transcripts served as the template for amplifying TCR beta CDR3 regions. The study used the HTBI primer set for a first-round RT-PCR of the TCR CDR3. TCRdb re-analysed the multiplex PCR reads in MiXCR, keeping a single row per CDR3 protein. The table shows tens of thousands of distinct CDR3 sequences, with about 49% occurring only once. Material for sequencing was blood. Receptors originate from a woman in her forties or fifties with Graves' hyperthyroidism that later progressed to Graves' ophthalmopathy.

This clonotype was detected many times. The chain links TRBV18 to TRBJ1-5, with D tentatively TRBD1 (5 bases). The CDR3 extends over 13 amino acids. The V gene's germline CDR1 is KGHSH and CDR2 LQKENI. V dropped 2 bases and J dropped 5 bases, with 7 bases sitting between them. The CDR3 reads CASSPGADQPQHF. The CDR3 DNA follows: TGTGCCAGCTCACCAGGGGCTGATCAGCCCCAGCATTTT.

This clonotype was detected many times. The genes are TRBV6-1 and TRBJ2-7; D is undetermined. The V and J ends lost 6 bases and 3 bases respectively, with 21 bases between them. The CDR3 length is 16 residues. The V gene's germline CDR1 is MNHNS and CDR2 SASEGT. DNA for the CDR3: TGTGCCAGCAGACCCGAACACACAGTTTCCAACTACGAGCAGTACTTC. The encoded protein is CASRPEHTVSNYEQYF.

Ten or more counts support this clonotype. The chain carries TRBV7-9 and TRBJ1-2, with D hard to call. The CDR3 covers 14 residues. Deletions cut 7 bases from V and 0 bases from J, with 12 bases between. Germline V lookup: CDR1 SEHNR, CDR2 FQNEAQ (reference sequence). The CDR3 DNA sequence: TGTGCCAGCAACCAACAGAGTTCTAACTATGGCTACACCTTC. It translates to CASNQQSSNYGYTF.

CDR3 sequence (DNA): TGTGCCAGCCGAAGGGACAGGGCTAACTCCTACGAGCAGTACTTC. Its protein product is CASRRDRANSYEQYF. The chain links TRBV2 to TRBJ2-7; 9 bases fit TRBD1. The CDR3 runs to 15 residues. Losses at the gene ends were 8 bases for V and 0 bases for J; bases not matched to a gene: 8. Germline V gene data show CDR1 as SNHLY and CDR2 as FYNNEI.

The chain has TRBV4-2 and TRBJ2-2; no definite D call. This CDR3 is 14 amino acids long. Trimming stripped 1 base from V and 8 bases from J, with 11 bases between. The germline V gene has CDR1 LGHNA and CDR2 YNFKEQ. The CDR3 sequence is CASSQGTVGGELFF. CDR3 coding DNA: TGTGCCAGCAGCCAAGGGACGGTCGGTGGGGAGCTGTTTTTT.

The V and J genes are TRBV29-1 and TRBJ2-7, with TRBD1 matching 9 bases. The germline V gene encodes CDR1 SQVTM and CDR2 ANQGSEA. The V gene end was trimmed by 6 bases and the J gene end by 2 bases; junction bases not matched to a gene: 5. The CDR3 loop spans 13 amino acids. The CDR3 nucleotides read TGCAGCGTCCCGGGACAGGGAGCCTACGAGCAGTACTTC. Protein sequence: CSVPGQGAYEQYF.

This CDR3 is CASSRQDESYTF. In DNA form, the CDR3 reads TGTGCCAGCAGCCGACAAGACGAGAGCTACACCTTC. The chain couples TRBV7-2 to TRBJ1-2, with D hard to call. V was cut by 5 bases and J by 9 bases, with 13 bases left in between. The V gene's germline CDR1 is SGHTA and CDR2 FQGNSA. The CDR3 has 12 amino acids.

This clonotype was found many times. The chain couples TRBV6-6 to TRBJ2-1, with TRBD2 identical over 9 bases. CDR3 length: 15 residues. Germline assignment: CDR1 MNHNY and CDR2 SVGAGI (reference sequence). Germline trimming cut 2 bases from V and 8 bases from J; bases unmatched to any gene: 7. For the CDR3, the DNA is TGTGCCAGCAGTTACCCTGGGACTAGCTCAGATGAGCAGTTCTTC. This encodes CASSYPGTSSDEQFF.